The 28 T cell receptor beta chains below were found in one sample sequenced in a study of blood T cells in healthy people across ages. A second PCR of 7 to 11 cycles used a sample-barcoded 5' primer and a J-beta primer mix. MiXCR was run by TCRdb on the 5' RACE reads, yielding one entry per CDR3 protein. The sample includes roughly 800,000 distinct CDR3 sequences, 36% of them seen just once. Sequenced input: blood. The receptors stem from a man between 18 and 29 years old in good health.

This chain connects TRBV6-5 to TRBJ1-2; perhaps TRBD1 as D (5 bases). V was clipped by 5 bases and J by 8 bases, with 15 bases between them. Germline CDR1 and CDR2: MNHEY and SVGAGI. The CDR3 contains 13 residues. CDR3 loop: CASSNAGGSGYTF. The DNA of the CDR3 is TGTGCCAGCAGTAATGCCGGGGGAAGCGGCTACACCTTC.

There are many counts of this clonotype. This chain joins TRBV6-6 and TRBJ1-2; TRBD1 is a possible D gene (6 bases). Germline V gives CDR1 MNHNY, CDR2 SVGAGI (reference sequence). Trimming took 11 bases from V and 6 from J, leaving 10 bases between them. The CDR3 is 10 amino acids. CDR3 sequence reads: CAASGDGYTF. For the CDR3, the DNA is TGTGCCGCCTCAGGGGATGGCTACACCTTC.

This clonotype was seen a few times. V gene TRBV2 combines with J gene TRBJ1-6, with a possible D match to TRBD1 (5 bases). The V gene lost 6 bases and the J gene lost 7 bases, with 13 bases spanning the gap. The CDR3 has 14 amino acids. Germline V gene lookup returns CDR1 SNHLY and CDR2 FYNNEI. The CDR3 is CASRPGLANSPLHF. The CDR3 bases are TGTGCCAGCAGACCGGGACTGGCCAATTCACCCCTCCACTTT.

This clonotype was seen a few times. The chain combines TRBV3-1 with TRBJ1-2; D is perhaps TRBD1 (5 bases). CDR3 length equals 14 residues. Germline CDR1 reads LGHDT; CDR2 reads YNNKEL (reference sequence). Trimming took 1 base from V and 4 from J, leaving 10 bases between them. Written as DNA, the CDR3 is TGTGCCAGCAGCCAAGGGGACCTCGCCTATGGCTACACCTTC. This sequence encodes CASSQGDLAYGYTF.

A few counts support this clonotype. The genes are TRBV7-9 and TRBJ2-7, with TRBD2 identical over 9 bases. Germline loops: CDR1 SEHNR, CDR2 FQNEAQ (reference sequence). V was clipped by 7 bases and J by 4 bases; unmatched bases: 8. CDR3 length: 14 amino acids. This chain's CDR3 is CASTLSGGPYEQYF. The CDR3 DNA reads TGTGCCAGCACCCTAAGCGGGGGGCCTTACGAGCAGTACTTC.

This clonotype was observed at least ten times. V is TRBV7-2 and J is TRBJ2-7, with no clear D. In germline, CDR1 is SGHTA, CDR2 FQGNSA. V lost 1 base to trimming and J lost 5 bases, with 12 bases between them. The CDR3 has 14 residues. The CDR3 DNA reads as TGTGCCAGCAGCTTAGTAGGGTTAGGCGACGAGCAGTACTTC. This sequence encodes CASSLVGLGDEQYF.

V is TRBV24-1 and J is TRBJ2-5; D uncertain. The germline gives CDR1 KGHDR, CDR2 SFDVKD. V lost 1 base and J 5 bases, leaving 7 bases between the germline ends. CDR3 length equals 13 residues. As DNA, the CDR3 is TGTGCCACCAGTGATTTTCCCGGGGAGACCCAGTACTTC. Translation gives CATSDFPGETQYF.

J is TRBJ2-4 and V is TRBV7-2; 7 bases agree with TRBD1. Near its end, the DNA agrees better with TRBJ2-5, so the J call may be wrong. The CDR3 covers 13 residues. Germline V gene lookup returns CDR1 SGHTA and CDR2 FQGNSA. CDR3 region: CASSLRDRKTQYF. CDR3 DNA sequence: TGTGCCAGCAGCCTCCGGGACAGAAAGACCCAGTACTTC.

The J gene is TRBJ2-2, the V gene TRBV27, with a possible D match to TRBD2 (5 bases). This CDR3 is 16 amino acids long. Germline CDR1 and CDR2: MNHEY and SMNVEV (reference sequence). Trimming pared 0 bases from V and 4 bases from J, leaving 12 bases between. CDR3 in DNA: TGTGCCAGCAGTTTATCGCCCGGGGTGGTCACCGGGGAGCTGTTTTTT. This encodes CASSLSPGVVTGELFF.

This clonotype showed up just a few times. This chain uses TRBV20-1 with TRBJ2-7, with D tentatively TRBD1 or TRBD2 (5 bases each). CDR3 length: 14 amino acids. CDR1 is DFQATT, CDR2 SNEGSKA, per germline (reference sequence). The V end was cut by 0 bases, the J end by 4 bases, with 13 bases between. DNA of the CDR3: TGCAGTGCTAGAGAAGCGGTTGGGGGTTACGAGCAGTACTTC. It codes for CSAREAVGGYEQYF.

The chain uses TRBV15 and TRBJ1-6; D is unclear. V was cut by 4 bases and J by 2 bases, with 9 bases left in between. This CDR3 contains 15 residues. Germline V gene data show CDR1 as LNHNV and CDR2 as YYDKDF (reference sequence). CDR3 nucleotide sequence: TGTGCCACCAGCACCCAGGTCCCCTATAATTCACCCCTCCACTTT. It specifies CATSTQVPYNSPLHF.

This clonotype has a handful of counts. The J gene is TRBJ2-7, the V gene TRBV5-1; D not certain. Germline V gene sequence: CDR1 SGHRS, CDR2 YFSETQ. With 0 bases removed from V and 1 base from J, the gap between germline ends came to 8 bases. This CDR3 is 14 amino acids long. The CDR3 DNA is TGCGCCAGCAGCTTGGATGTGGATTCCTACGAGCAGTACTTC. Protein product: CASSLDVDSYEQYF.

Remarks on this clonotype: The junction departs from the called germline gene at one end, perhaps through a read error. This sequence joins TRBV7-9 and TRBJ2-2; D possibly corresponds to TRBD2 (5 bases). The CDR3 contains 12 residues. In germline, CDR1 is SEHNR, CDR2 FQNEAQ (reference sequence). In DNA form, the CDR3 reads TGTTCCAGCGGAGCGAACACCGGGGAGCTGTTTTTT. Translation gives CSSGANTGELFF.

V usage is TRBV7-9 and J usage is TRBJ1-1; 12 nucleotides align to TRBD1. With V trimmed by 10 bases and J by 6 bases, 9 bases remained unmatched. The CDR3 covers 14 residues. Germline values: CDR1 SEHNR, CDR2 FQNEAQ (reference sequence). The CDR3 coding sequence is TGTGCCATTGCGGGGACAGGGGGCGTCTCTGAAGCTTTCTTT. Translating it yields CAIAGTGGVSEAFF. The complete variable domain, with remaining parts taken from reference TRBV7-9 and TRBJ1-1, reads DTGVSQNPRHKITKRGQNVTFRCDPISEHNRLYWYRQTLGQGPEFLTYFQNEAQLEKSRLLSDRFSAERPKGSFSTLEIQRTEQGDSAMYLCAIAGTGGVSEAFFGQGTRLTVV.

This sequence joins TRBV27 and TRBJ2-5; TRBD2 matches at 10 bases. Trimming removed 2 bases from V and 5 bases from J; junction bases left unmatched: 14. CDR1 MNHEY and CDR2 SMNVEV come from the germline V gene (reference sequence). This CDR3 comprises 18 residues. The CDR3, as DNA: TGTGCCAGCAGTTTAGTCGGCGGGCCTAGCGGGAGCCCTGAGACCCAGTACTTC. Translated: CASSLVGGPSGSPETQYF.

This clonotype has a handful of counts. V and J are TRBV7-2 and TRBJ2-7, with 7 bases matching TRBD1. Germline-derived CDR1 and CDR2 are SGHTA and FQGNSA. There are 14 residues in the CDR3. V shed 6 bases, J shed 7 bases, and the junction held 12 bases outside the gene matches. CDR3 loop: CASSIQGELYEQYF. CDR3 nucleotides: TGTGCCAGCAGTATTCAGGGGGAACTTTATGAGCAGTACTTC.

The rearrangement joins TRBV7-9 to TRBJ2-5, with D possibly matching TRBD2 (5 bases). The DNA end is a closer match to TRBJ2-7, so the J assignment may be wrong. The CDR3 loop spans 13 amino acids. Germline V CDR1 and CDR2: SEHNR, FQNEAQ (reference sequence). CDR3 loop: CASSPPSGNEQYF. DNA for the CDR3: TGTGCCAGCAGCCCTCCGTCGGGGAACGAGCAGTACTTC.

On this clonotype: A read error may be the cause here, since a much bigger clone is one base away. J is TRBJ2-4 and V is TRBV7-2; TRBD2 matches 7 bases. The CDR3 runs to 15 residues. The germline V gene has CDR1 SGHTA and CDR2 FQGNSA. V trimming: 5 bases; J trimming: 13 bases; junction bases outside the gene matches: 17. As DNA, the CDR3 is TGTGCCAGCAGCGGTAATCGGGGGGTCTACAATGAGCAGTACTTC. It yields the protein CASSGNRGVYNEQYF.

This clonotype was observed a few times. This chain joins TRBV6-5 and TRBJ1-6; 7 bases match TRBD1. V lost 0 bases and J lost 11; bases outside the gene matches: 10. The germline V gene has CDR1 MNHEY and CDR2 SVGAGI. The CDR3 length is 16 residues. The CDR3 protein is CASSYSSVQGTAPLHF. CDR3 bases: TGTGCCAGCAGTTACTCTTCTGTACAGGGGACGGCACCCCTCCACTTT.

This clonotype has more than one count but fewer than ten. The CDR3 DNA reads as TGTGCCAGCAGTTTCCTCCGGGACGGCGAAGGGGGCCATACGCAGTATTTT. It translates to CASSFLRDGEGGHTQYF. J is TRBJ2-3 and V is TRBV27, with 7 bases that match TRBD1. Per germline, CDR1 MNHEY and CDR2 SMNVEV (reference sequence). This CDR3 is 17 amino acids long. With V trimmed by 3 bases and J by 7 bases, 16 bases remained unmatched.

This rearrangement joins TRBV9 to TRBJ1-4; no firm D call. Trimming left V 0 bases short and J 2 bases short, with 11 bases between. This CDR3 has 16 amino acids. CDR1 and CDR2 (germline): SGDLS, YYNGEE. This CDR3 reads CASSVDPRNTNEKLFF. For the CDR3, the DNA is TGTGCCAGCAGCGTAGATCCGAGGAACACTAATGAAAAACTGTTTTTT. Filled out from reference TRBV9 and TRBJ1-4, the complete variable domain reads DSGVTQTPKHLITATGQRVTLRCSPRSGDLSVYWYQQSLDQGLQFLIQYYNGEERAKGNILERFSAQQFPDLHSELNLSSLELGDSALYFCASSVDPRNTNEKLFFGSGTQLSVL.

In regard to this clonotype: A much larger clone differs from this one at a single base, so this may be a read error. The chain recombines TRBV5-1 with TRBJ1-2; perhaps TRBD1 as D (5 bases). Germline lookup yields CDR1 SGHRS and CDR2 YFSETQ. The CDR3 runs 14 residues. The CDR3 reads CAGSPDGTLYGYTF. The CDR3 region has the DNA TGCGCCGGCAGCCCTGACGGGACCCTCTATGGCTACACCTTC.

This clonotype was picked up a small number of times. This chain connects TRBV6-1 to TRBJ2-7; TRBD2 might be the D (6 bases). Trimming shortened V by 2 bases and J by 0 bases, and 11 bases separated the two germline ends. The CDR3 consists of 15 residues. Looked up from germline, CDR1 is MNHNS and CDR2 is SASEGT. The CDR3 protein is CASSEYAGSSYEQYF. The CDR3 DNA reads as TGTGCCAGCAGTGAATACGCGGGGAGCTCCTACGAGCAGTACTTC.

This clonotype was picked up a small number of times. The chain uses TRBV7-8 and TRBJ2-7; D is perhaps TRBD1 or TRBD2 (5 bases each). In germline, CDR1 is SGHVS, CDR2 FQNEAQ. Trimming pared 0 bases from V and 2 bases from J, leaving 11 bases between. The CDR3 spans 15 residues. The CDR3 region is CASSLARGLPYEQYF. The CDR3 DNA reads TGTGCCAGCAGCTTAGCCCGGGGCCTTCCCTACGAGCAGTACTTC. Drawing the rest from reference TRBV7-8 and TRBJ2-7, the complete variable domain is GAGVSQSPRYKVAKRGQDVALRCDPISGHVSLFWYQQALGQGPEFLTYFQNEAQLDKSGLPSDRFFAERPEGSVSTLKIQRTQQEDSAVYLCASSLARGLPYEQYFGPGTRLTVT.

Many counts were recorded for this clonotype. The J gene is TRBJ1-4, the V gene TRBV6-6; TRBD1 matches at 7 bases. Germline values: CDR1 MNHNY, CDR2 SVGAGI (reference sequence). The CDR3 loop spans 14 amino acids. V trimming: 3 bases; J trimming: 11 bases; junction bases outside the gene matches: 9. In nucleotides, the CDR3 is TGTGCCAGCAGTTATTTTGTCGGACAGGAGAAACTGTTTTTT. This codes for CASSYFVGQEKLFF.

This clonotype was seen a few times. This chain links TRBV20-1 with TRBJ1-2; D possibly corresponds to TRBD1 (6 bases). Germline V lookup: CDR1 DFQATT, CDR2 SNEGSKA (reference sequence). V dropped 6 bases and J dropped 7 bases, with 18 bases sitting between them. The CDR3 has 13 residues. CDR3 in DNA: TGCAGTGCCAAGTTATGGGGGGCGGGTGGCTACACCTTC. Its protein is CSAKLWGAGGYTF.

This clonotype was observed a few times. The rearrangement links TRBV20-1 to TRBJ2-7, with D tentatively TRBD1 (5 bases). Germline-derived CDR1 and CDR2 are DFQATT and SNEGSKA (reference sequence). The germline V and J ends were trimmed by 5 bases and 3 bases, with 8 bases remaining between them. This CDR3 spans 11 amino acids. CDR3 residues: CSARQYYEQYF. The CDR3 DNA reads TGCAGTGCTCGACAGTACTACGAGCAGTACTTC.

The chain couples TRBV2 to TRBJ2-1; D not resolved. V was shortened by 4 bases and J by 2 bases, with 12 bases between the two germline ends. Germline-derived CDR1 and CDR2 are SNHLY and FYNNEI. This CDR3 contains 15 residues. For the CDR3, the DNA is TGTGCCAGCAGTGTTGGAGTCCCAACCTACAATGAGCAGTTCTTC. Protein sequence: CASSVGVPTYNEQFF.